This is a list of T cell receptor beta chains from one sample in a study of blood T cell repertoires in COVID-19. The table came from immunoSEQ multiplex PCR; TCRdb's copy has only in-frame clones and leaves some out. The sample includes 250,000 or so clones, approximately 88% seen only once; the top ten take under 4.5%. What was sequenced was PBMCs or T cells enriched from blood (not recorded which). These receptors all stem from a woman aged 25 to 39 who had been exposed to COVID-19. CDR3s include the opening cysteine and the closing phenylalanine or tryptophan. D genes are given only for firm matches. Clone size is shown for a subset of rows, as once, few, many or a class of expanded clone.

d_gene: TRBD2; abundance: .; v_gene: TRBV4-1; j_gene: TRBJ2-1; CDR3aa: CASSQMLLAGGNEQFF; CDR3nt: TGCGCCAGCAGCCAAATGCTCCTAGCGGGCGGCAATGAGCAGTTCTTC
d_gene: TRBD1; abundance: .; v_gene: TRBV7-9; j_gene: TRBJ1-2; CDR3aa: CASSLTGAGYTF; CDR3nt: TGTGCCAGCAGCTTGACAGGGGCTGGCTACACCTTC
d_gene: TRBD1; abundance: .; v_gene: TRBV4-2; j_gene: TRBJ1-2; CDR3aa: CASSPAAPGQGALTF; CDR3nt: TGTGCCAGCAGCCCCGCTGCCCCGGGACAGGGGGCTCTGACCTTC
d_gene: TRBD2; abundance: .; v_gene: TRBV5-4; j_gene: TRBJ2-1; CDR3aa: CASSLAGREGRNEQFF; CDR3nt: TGTGCCAGCAGCTTGGCCGGGCGGGAGGGTAGGAATGAGCAGTTCTTC
d_gene: .; abundance: .; v_gene: TRBV5-4; j_gene: TRBJ2-3; CDR3aa: CASSFEPGSSDTQYF; CDR3nt: TGTGCCAGCAGCTTTGAGCCCGGGAGTTCAGATACGCAGTATTTT
d_gene: TRBD1; abundance: .; v_gene: TRBV18; j_gene: TRBJ1-4; CDR3aa: CASSPTGVEGLFF; CDR3nt: TGTGCCAGCTCACCGACAGGGGTTGAGGGACTGTTTTTT
d_gene: TRBD1; abundance: .; v_gene: TRBV2; j_gene: TRBJ1-5; CDR3aa: CASSGQGRQPQHF; CDR3nt: TGTGCCAGCAGTGGACAGGGGAGGCAGCCCCAGCATTTT
d_gene: TRBD1; abundance: once; v_gene: TRBV4-1; j_gene: TRBJ2-2; CDR3aa: CASSNLVGQGTGELFF; CDR3nt: TGCGCCAGCAGCAACCTCGTGGGACAGGGGACCGGGGAGCTGTTTTTT
d_gene: .; abundance: .; v_gene: TRBV30; j_gene: TRBJ2-7; CDR3aa: CAWRGGGSYEQYF; CDR3nt: TGTGCCTGGAGGGGAGGGGGTTCCTACGAGCAGTACTTC
d_gene: TRBD2; abundance: .; v_gene: TRBV5-6; j_gene: TRBJ2-7; CDR3aa: CASSHSVLAAYYEQYF; CDR3nt: TGTGCCAGCAGCCACTCAGTGCTAGCGGCTTACTACGAGCAGTACTTC
d_gene: .; abundance: .; v_gene: TRBV7-8; j_gene: TRBJ2-3; CDR3aa: CASSPQESTDTQYF; CDR3nt: TGTGCCAGCAGCCCACAGGAAAGCACAGATACGCAGTATTTT
d_gene: TRBD1; abundance: .; v_gene: TRBV24-1; j_gene: TRBJ2-1; CDR3aa: CATSVTAGTGTYNEQFF; CDR3nt: TGTGCCACCAGTGTGACCGCCGGGACAGGGACCTACAATGAGCAGTTCTTC
d_gene: .; abundance: .; v_gene: TRBV3-1/TRBV3-2; j_gene: TRBJ1-6; CDR3aa: CASSQGGVGNSPLHF; CDR3nt: TGTGCCAGCAGCCAAGGGGGGGTGGGGAATTCACCCCTCCACTTT
d_gene: TRBD1; abundance: few; v_gene: TRBV7-3; j_gene: TRBJ1-2; CDR3aa: CASSPRRTGDYYGYTF; CDR3nt: TGTGCCAGCAGCCCGAGACGGACAGGGGATTACTATGGCTACACCTTC
d_gene: .; abundance: .; v_gene: TRBV4-2; j_gene: TRBJ1-4; CDR3aa: CASSQGGANEKLFF; CDR3nt: TGTGCCAGCAGCCAAGGGGGAGCTAATGAAAAACTGTTTTTT
d_gene: .; abundance: .; v_gene: TRBV30; j_gene: TRBJ1-3; CDR3aa: CAWSKTADTIYF; CDR3nt: TGTGCCTGGAGTAAGACAGCTGACACCATATATTTT
d_gene: TRBD1; abundance: .; v_gene: TRBV5-1; j_gene: TRBJ1-6; CDR3aa: CASSLAGTGRSPLHF; CDR3nt: TGCGCCAGCAGCTTGGCAGGGACAGGCCGTTCACCCCTCCACTTT
d_gene: .; abundance: few; v_gene: TRBV4-1; j_gene: TRBJ1-2; CDR3aa: CASSQGLQGPNYGYTF; CDR3nt: TGCGCCAGCAGCCAAGGGTTACAGGGCCCCAACTATGGCTACACCTTC
d_gene: TRBD2; abundance: few; v_gene: TRBV24-1; j_gene: TRBJ2-1; CDR3aa: CATSDSQRGIYNEQFF; CDR3nt: TGTGCCACCAGTGATTCACAGCGGGGCATCTACAATGAGCAGTTCTTC
d_gene: TRBD1; abundance: .; v_gene: TRBV28; j_gene: TRBJ2-7; CDR3aa: CASSLDRGLYEQYF; CDR3nt: TGTGCCAGCAGTTTAGACAGGGGGCTCTACGAGCAGTACTTC
d_gene: TRBD2; abundance: .; v_gene: TRBV15; j_gene: TRBJ2-7; CDR3aa: CATSRGDAGGFYEQYF; CDR3nt: TGTGCCACCAGCAGAGGCGATGCGGGGGGATTCTACGAGCAGTACTTC
d_gene: .; abundance: .; v_gene: TRBV18; j_gene: TRBJ2-4; CDR3aa: CASSPSGNIQYF; CDR3nt: TGTGCCAGCTCACCTTCGGGGAACATTCAGTACTTC
d_gene: TRBD2; abundance: .; v_gene: TRBV7-9; j_gene: TRBJ2-7; CDR3aa: CASSLGVAGGYEQYF; CDR3nt: TGTGCCAGCAGCTTAGGAGTAGCGGGAGGATACGAGCAGTACTTC
d_gene: TRBD2; abundance: .; v_gene: TRBV9; j_gene: TRBJ2-3; CDR3aa: CASSTSPGLATDTQYF; CDR3nt: TGTGCCAGCAGCACTTCTCCGGGACTAGCGACAGATACGCAGTATTTT
d_gene: .; abundance: .; v_gene: TRBV7-2; j_gene: TRBJ2-2; CDR3aa: CASSLAGSGELFF; CDR3nt: TGTGCCAGCAGCTTAGCCGGGTCCGGGGAGCTGTTTTTT
d_gene: TRBD1; abundance: .; v_gene: TRBV29-1; j_gene: TRBJ1-1; CDR3aa: CSVEGQMNTEAFF; CDR3nt: TGCAGCGTGGAGGGACAGATGAACACTGAAGCTTTCTTT
d_gene: TRBD1; abundance: once; v_gene: TRBV4-1; j_gene: TRBJ1-1; CDR3aa: CASRQTRDRDFLGTEAFF; CDR3nt: TGCGCCAGCAGACAAACACGGGACAGGGACTTCCTAGGCACTGAAGCTTTCTTT
d_gene: .; abundance: .; v_gene: TRBV6-5; j_gene: TRBJ1-4; CDR3aa: CASSPTQGANEKLFF; CDR3nt: TGTGCCAGCAGTCCTACACAGGGAGCTAATGAAAAACTGTTTTTT
d_gene: TRBD1; abundance: once; v_gene: TRBV5-1; j_gene: TRBJ2-7; CDR3aa: CASSFRDRAHYEQYF; CDR3nt: TGCGCCAGCAGCTTCCGCGACAGGGCCCACTACGAGCAGTACTTC
d_gene: .; abundance: .; v_gene: TRBV6-5; j_gene: TRBJ2-2; CDR3aa: CASSYFRVDSTGELFF; CDR3nt: TGTGCCAGCAGTTATTTCCGGGTAGATAGCACCGGGGAGCTGTTTTTT
d_gene: TRBD1; abundance: .; v_gene: TRBV2; j_gene: TRBJ1-2; CDR3aa: CASRTDRGGYGYTF; CDR3nt: TGTGCCAGCAGGACGGACAGGGGCGGCTATGGCTACACCTTC
d_gene: .; abundance: .; v_gene: TRBV19; j_gene: TRBJ2-2; CDR3aa: CASSIGELNTGELFF; CDR3nt: TGTGCCAGTAGTATTGGAGAATTGAACACCGGGGAGCTGTTTTTT
d_gene: .; abundance: .; v_gene: TRBV10-2; j_gene: TRBJ1-1; CDR3aa: CASTGGRGGSEAFF; CDR3nt: TGCGCCAGCACTGGGGGACGGGGAGGATCTGAAGCTTTCTTT
d_gene: TRBD2; abundance: once; v_gene: TRBV11-2; j_gene: TRBJ2-7; CDR3aa: CASSLPTSGIYEQYF; CDR3nt: TGTGCCAGCAGCCTGCCGACTAGCGGGATCTACGAGCAGTACTTC
d_gene: TRBD2; abundance: .; v_gene: TRBV4-1; j_gene: TRBJ2-1; CDR3aa: CASSQRLAGGGEQFF; CDR3nt: TGCGCCAGCAGCCAGAGACTAGCGGGAGGAGGTGAGCAGTTCTTC
d_gene: TRBD2; abundance: .; v_gene: TRBV4-2; j_gene: TRBJ2-5; CDR3aa: CASSHQRREGPETQYF; CDR3nt: TGTGCCAGCAGCCATCAAAGGCGGGAGGGCCCGGAGACCCAGTACTTC
d_gene: TRBD2; abundance: .; v_gene: TRBV11-2; j_gene: TRBJ2-7; CDR3aa: CASSSGLAGYEQYF; CDR3nt: TGTGCCAGCAGTTCGGGACTAGCGGGCTACGAGCAGTACTTC
d_gene: .; abundance: .; v_gene: TRBV12-3/TRBV12-4; j_gene: TRBJ2-7; CDR3aa: CASTDGSYEQYF; CDR3nt: TGTGCCAGCACCGACGGGTCCTACGAGCAGTACTTC
d_gene: .; abundance: .; v_gene: TRBV4-2; j_gene: TRBJ2-7; CDR3aa: CASSRRGSYEQYF; CDR3nt: TGTGCCAGCAGCCGCAGAGGCTCCTACGAGCAGTACTTC
d_gene: TRBD1; abundance: .; v_gene: TRBV27; j_gene: TRBJ1-2; CDR3aa: CASSLSMTGANYGYTF; CDR3nt: TGTGCCAGCAGTTTATCGATGACAGGGGCTAACTATGGCTACACCTTC
d_gene: .; abundance: .; v_gene: TRBV5-4; j_gene: TRBJ2-7; CDR3aa: CASSFGSLYEQYF; CDR3nt: TGTGCCAGCAGCTTCGGGTCTTTATACGAGCAGTACTTC
d_gene: TRBD1; abundance: .; v_gene: TRBV4-2; j_gene: TRBJ1-3; CDR3aa: CASSRRGPGNTIYF; CDR3nt: TGTGCCAGCAGCCGCAGGGGGCCGGGAAACACCATATATTTT
d_gene: .; abundance: .; v_gene: TRBV15; j_gene: TRBJ1-4; CDR3aa: CATSKQNEKLFF; CDR3nt: TGTGCCACCAGCAAACAGAATGAAAAACTGTTTTTT
d_gene: .; abundance: .; v_gene: TRBV27; j_gene: TRBJ2-7; CDR3aa: CASRGGWRDYEQYF; CDR3nt: TGTGCCAGCAGGGGGGGTTGGCGGGACTACGAGCAGTACTTC
d_gene: TRBD1; abundance: .; v_gene: TRBV4-1; j_gene: TRBJ1-5; CDR3aa: CASSQEKKEEGARQPQHF; CDR3nt: TGCGCCAGCAGCCAAGAGAAAAAAGAGGAGGGGGCACGACAGCCCCAGCATTTT
d_gene: TRBD1; abundance: .; v_gene: TRBV7-9; j_gene: TRBJ1-3; CDR3aa: CASSLGVVQDRGSGNTIYF; CDR3nt: TGTGCCAGCAGCTTAGGAGTAGTGCAGGACAGGGGTTCTGGAAACACCATATATTTT
d_gene: TRBD1; abundance: .; v_gene: TRBV11-2; j_gene: TRBJ1-2; CDR3aa: CASSSLQGARLGYTF; CDR3nt: TGTGCCAGCAGCTCCCTACAGGGGGCTAGGTTAGGCTACACCTTC
d_gene: .; abundance: .; v_gene: TRBV3-1/TRBV3-2; j_gene: TRBJ2-1; CDR3aa: CASSRRDSPYNEQFF; CDR3nt: TGTGCCAGCAGCCGCCGGGACTCGCCCTACAATGAGCAGTTCTTC
d_gene: .; abundance: .; v_gene: TRBV12-5; j_gene: TRBJ2-7; CDR3aa: CASGLVPLVAPYEQYF; CDR3nt: TGTGCTAGTGGTTTGGTGCCGCTGGTGGCCCCCTACGAGCAGTACTTC
d_gene: .; abundance: once; v_gene: TRBV25-1; j_gene: TRBJ1-2; CDR3aa: CASSAPGSSYGYTF; CDR3nt: TGTGCCAGCAGTGCCCCGGGGAGCAGCTATGGCTACACCTTC
d_gene: .; abundance: .; v_gene: TRBV11-2; j_gene: TRBJ1-2; CDR3aa: CASSFLDRGYTF; CDR3nt: TGTGCCAGCAGCTTCCTCGACCGGGGGTACACCTTC
d_gene: TRBD2; abundance: .; v_gene: TRBV4-2; j_gene: TRBJ2-5; CDR3aa: CASSQDTGLAGGLPETQYF; CDR3nt: TGTGCCAGCAGCCAAGATACGGGACTAGCGGGAGGCCTGCCAGAGACCCAGTACTTC
d_gene: .; abundance: once; v_gene: TRBV5-1; j_gene: TRBJ1-5; CDR3aa: CASSLGSSGQPQHF; CDR3nt: TGCGCCAGCAGCTTGGGCTCCTCCGGTCAGCCCCAGCATTTT
d_gene: TRBD1; abundance: .; v_gene: TRBV18; j_gene: TRBJ1-6; CDR3aa: CASSPRHSNRDRGNSPLHF; CDR3nt: TGTGCCAGCTCACCTCGCCACTCAAATCGGGACAGGGGTAATTCACCCCTCCACTTT
d_gene: TRBD2; abundance: .; v_gene: TRBV18; j_gene: TRBJ2-3; CDR3aa: CASSPPQSGSRDTQYF; CDR3nt: TGTGCCAGCTCACCTCCCCAGAGCGGGAGCCGGGATACGCAGTATTTT